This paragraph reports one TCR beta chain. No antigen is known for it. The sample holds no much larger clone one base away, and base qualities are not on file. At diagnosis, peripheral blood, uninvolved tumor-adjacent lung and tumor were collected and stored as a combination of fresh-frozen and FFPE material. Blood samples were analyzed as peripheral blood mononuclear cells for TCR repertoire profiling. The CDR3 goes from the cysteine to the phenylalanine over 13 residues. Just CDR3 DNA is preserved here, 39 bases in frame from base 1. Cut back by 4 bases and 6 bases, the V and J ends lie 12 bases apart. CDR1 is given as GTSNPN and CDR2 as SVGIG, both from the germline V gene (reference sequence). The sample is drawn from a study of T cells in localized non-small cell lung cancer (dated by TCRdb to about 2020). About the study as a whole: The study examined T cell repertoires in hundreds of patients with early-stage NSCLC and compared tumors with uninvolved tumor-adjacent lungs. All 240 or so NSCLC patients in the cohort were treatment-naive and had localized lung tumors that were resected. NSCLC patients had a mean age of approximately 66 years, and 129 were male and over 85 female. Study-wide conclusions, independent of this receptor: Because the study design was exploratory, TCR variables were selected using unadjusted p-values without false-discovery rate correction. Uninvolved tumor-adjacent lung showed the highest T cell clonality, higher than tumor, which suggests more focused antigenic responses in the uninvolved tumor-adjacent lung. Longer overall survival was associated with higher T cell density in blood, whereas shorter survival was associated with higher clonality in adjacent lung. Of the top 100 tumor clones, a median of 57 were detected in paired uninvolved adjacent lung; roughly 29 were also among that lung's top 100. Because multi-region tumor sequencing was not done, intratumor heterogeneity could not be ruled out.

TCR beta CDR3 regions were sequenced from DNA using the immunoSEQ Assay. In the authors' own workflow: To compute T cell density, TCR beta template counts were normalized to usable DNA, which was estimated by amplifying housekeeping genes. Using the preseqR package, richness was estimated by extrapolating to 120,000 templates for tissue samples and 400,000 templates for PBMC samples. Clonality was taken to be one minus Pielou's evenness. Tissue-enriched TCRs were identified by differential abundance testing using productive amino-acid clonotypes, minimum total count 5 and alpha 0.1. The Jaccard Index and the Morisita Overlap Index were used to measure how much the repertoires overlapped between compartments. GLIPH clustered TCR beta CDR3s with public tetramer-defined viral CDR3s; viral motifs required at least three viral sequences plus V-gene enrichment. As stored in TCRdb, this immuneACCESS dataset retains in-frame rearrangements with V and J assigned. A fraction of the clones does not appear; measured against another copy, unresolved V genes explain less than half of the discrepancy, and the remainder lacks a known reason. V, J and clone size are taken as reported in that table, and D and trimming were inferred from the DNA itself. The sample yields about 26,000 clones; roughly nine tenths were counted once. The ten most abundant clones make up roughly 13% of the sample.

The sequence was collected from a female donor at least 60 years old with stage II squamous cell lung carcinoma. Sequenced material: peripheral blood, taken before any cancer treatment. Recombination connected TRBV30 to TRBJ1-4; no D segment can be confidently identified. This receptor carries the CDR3 CAWNAPGYEKLFF. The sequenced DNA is TGTGCCTGGAACGCCCCGGGGTATGAAAAACTGTTTTTT. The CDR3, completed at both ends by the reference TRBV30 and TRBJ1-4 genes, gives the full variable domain SQTIHQWPATLVQPVGSPLSLECTVEGTSNPNLYWYRQAAGRGLQLLFYSVGIGQISSEVPQNLSASRPQDRQFILSSKKLLLSDSGFYLCAWNAPGYEKLFFGSGTQLSVL.